Below, 32 T cell receptor beta chains from the same sample are listed, as sequenced in a study of cytomegalovirus exposure and HLA in healthy donors. The PCR used 60 Vbeta and 13 Jbeta primers. Sequencing used immunoSEQ multiplex PCR; TCRdb keeps in-frame clones, though not all of them. The sample has about 140,000 clones, about 80% seen once; the top ten hold roughly 1.2%. The sequencing input was PBMCs. The origin of the receptors is a male donor in good health and CMV-seropositive.

The chain links TRBV19 to TRBJ1-1, with 7 nucleotides matching TRBD1. V lost 7 bases to trimming and J lost 3 bases; unmatched junction nucleotides: 5. CDR1 is LNHDA and CDR2 is SQIVND in the germline V gene (reference sequence). The CDR3 runs to 13 residues. This chain's CDR3 is CASITGEDTEAFF. The CDR3 bases are TGTGCCAGTATCACAGGGGAGGACACTGAAGCTTTCTTT.

V is TRBV5-4 and J is TRBJ1-6; D is uncertain. V was pared by 0 bases and J by 6 bases, with 4 bases between. The CDR3 sequence is 13 residues long. CDR1 and CDR2 (germline): SGHNT, YYREEE (reference sequence). In nucleotides, the CDR3 is TGTGCCAGCAGCTTGGCCAGTAATTCACCCCTCCACTTT. This translates into CASSLASNSPLHF. The whole variable domain, filled in from reference TRBV5-4 and TRBJ1-6, reads ETGVTQSPTHLIKTRGQQVTLRCSSQSGHNTVSWYQQALGQGPQFIFQYYREEENGRGNFPPRFSGLQFPNYSSELNVNALELDDSALYLCASSLASNSPLHFGNGTRLTVT.

The chain joins TRBV9 to TRBJ1-1, with a tentative D call TRBD1 (5 bases). The germline V gene has CDR1 SGDLS and CDR2 YYNGEE. Trimming stripped 0 bases from V and 6 bases from J, with 9 bases between. The CDR3 covers 13 residues. This CDR3 is CASSVGTGAEAFF. CDR3 bases: TGTGCCAGCAGCGTAGGAACAGGAGCTGAAGCTTTCTTT.

The J gene is TRBJ2-2, the V gene TRBV14, with 7 bases matching TRBD2. CDR1 and CDR2 (germline): SGHDN, FVKESK. The CDR3 is 15 residues long. Trimming at V came to 1 base and at J to 5 bases, leaving 4 bases not matched to a gene. Written as DNA, the CDR3 is TGTGCCAGCAGCCAAGCGGGAGGATGGACCGGGGAGCTGTTTTTT. Translating gives CASSQAGGWTGELFF. The full variable domain, rest sourced from reference TRBV14 and TRBJ2-2, is EAGVTQFPSHSVIEKGQTVTLRCDPISGHDNLYWYRRVMGKEIKFLLHFVKESKQDESGMPNNRFLAERTGGTYSTLKVQPAELEDSGVYFCASSQAGGWTGELFFGEGSRLTVL.

The chain is built from TRBV19 and TRBJ2-7; no definite D call. The CDR3 is 14 residues long. Trimming removed 6 bases at V and 3 bases at J, with 15 bases between. Germline assignment: CDR1 LNHDA and CDR2 SQIVND (reference sequence). CDR3 amino acids: CASSLNRYSYEQYF. CDR3 in DNA: TGTGCCAGTAGCCTTAACCGATATAGCTACGAGCAGTACTTC.

V is TRBV5-1 and J is TRBJ2-2, with D maybe TRBD1 (7 bases). Trimming removed 1 base from V and 7 bases from J, with 17 bases in between. The CDR3 contains 16 residues. Germline V gene lookup returns CDR1 SGHRS and CDR2 YFSETQ. CDR3 bases: TGCGCCAGCAGCTTGACAGGGGAGGTTGTCCACGGGGAGCTGTTTTTT. Its translation is CASSLTGEVVHGELFF.

This clone was counted a single time. The chain recombines TRBV5-1 with TRBJ1-1, with D perhaps matching TRBD1 (5 bases). CDR3 length equals 15 residues. Trimming removed 0 bases at V and 7 bases at J, with 16 bases between. CDR1 SGHRS and CDR2 YFSETQ come from the germline V gene. DNA of the CDR3: TGCGCCAGCAGCTTGGTGACAGATCTTAAAGGTGAAGCTTTCTTT. This gives the protein CASSLVTDLKGEAFF.

The gene calls are TRBV5-4 and TRBJ2-3, with a possible D match to TRBD2 (6 bases). The CDR3 spans 15 residues. Trimming took 4 bases from V and 0 from J, leaving 12 bases between them. Germline CDR1 is SGHNT and CDR2 is YYREEE (reference sequence). The CDR3 DNA reads as TGTGCCAGCAGCCCCGGGAGTTTTAGCACAGATACGCAGTATTTT. Translated: CASSPGSFSTDTQYF. Full variable domain (outside the CDR3, taken from reference TRBV5-4 and TRBJ2-3): ETGVTQSPTHLIKTRGQQVTLRCSSQSGHNTVSWYQQALGQGPQFIFQYYREEENGRGNFPPRFSGLQFPNYSSELNVNALELDDSALYLCASSPGSFSTDTQYFGPGTRLTVL.

The J gene is TRBJ2-7, the V gene TRBV10-3; D may be TRBD2 (6 bases). Germline loops: CDR1 ENHRY, CDR2 SYGVKD. V was clipped by 6 bases and J by 1 base, with 16 bases between them. This CDR3 is built from 15 residues. The CDR3 region is CAISLLAGRSYEQYF. In DNA form, the CDR3 reads TGTGCCATCAGCCTCTTGGCAGGGAGGTCCTACGAGCAGTACTTC.

Comments on this clone: Relative to the germline gene, one junction end is altered; a read error may explain this. This chain links TRBV7-9 with TRBJ2-1; TRBD2 matches at 7 bases. Germline V lookup: CDR1 SEHNR, CDR2 FQNEAQ (reference sequence). The CDR3 has 16 residues. The CDR3 nucleotides are TGTTCCAGCAGCCAAATGGGGGGGGGCTCCTACAATGAGCAGTTCTTC. Translated, it gives CSSSQMGGGSYNEQFF.

This chain joins TRBV2 and TRBJ1-6; 7 nucleotides align to TRBD1. The germline V gene encodes CDR1 SNHLY and CDR2 FYNNEI. The CDR3 has 17 residues. Unmatched junction bases numbered 16, after V lost 7 bases and J lost 7 bases. CDR3 bases: TGTGCCAGCACCAAAGGGTTGGAGACAGGGTGGAATTCACCCCTCCACTTT. Translating gives CASTKGLETGWNSPLHF.

CDR3 DNA sequence: TGTGCCCTCGGGGGGGCTTCTCCCTACGAGCAGTACTTC. Protein product: CALGGASPYEQYF. The rearrangement joins TRBV28 to TRBJ2-7; 8 positions agree with TRBD2. V gave up 11 bases and J gave up 2 bases; unmatched junction bases: 8. This CDR3 comprises 13 residues. CDR1 is MDHEN and CDR2 is SYDVKM in the germline V gene.

This clone was detected a few times. The chain employs TRBV5-1 and TRBJ2-7; 12 bases are a match to TRBD2. Germline CDR1 is SGHRS and CDR2 is YFSETQ. This CDR3 is built from 15 residues. V lost 4 bases and J lost 3; bases outside the gene matches: 5. The CDR3 loop is CASSRETSGGYEQYF. As DNA, the CDR3 is TGCGCCAGCAGCCGTGAGACTAGCGGGGGCTACGAGCAGTACTTC. Supplemented by reference TRBV5-1 and TRBJ2-7, the full variable domain reads KAGVTQTPRYLIKTRGQQVTLSCSPISGHRSVSWYQQTPGQGLQFLFEYFSETQRNKGNFPGRFSGRQFSNSRSEMNVSTLELGDSALYLCASSRETSGGYEQYFGPGTRLTVT.

This clone was seen just once. The V call is TRBV5-4, the J call TRBJ2-1, with D tentatively TRBD1 (7 bases). CDR1 and CDR2 (germline): SGHNT, YYREEE (reference sequence). The V gene lost 4 bases and the J gene lost 4 bases, with 15 bases spanning the gap. This CDR3 is built from 15 residues. The CDR3 coding sequence is TGTGCCAGCAGCGCGGGACAGACAAGTTACAATGAGCAGTTCTTC. Its protein is CASSAGQTSYNEQFF.

The CDR3 is CASSFPGGFSYEQYF. CDR3 in DNA: TGTGCCAGCAGCTTCCCGGGGGGTTTCTCCTACGAGCAGTACTTC. J is TRBJ2-7 and V is TRBV11-2; 7 bases agree with TRBD2. The V and J ends lost 3 bases and 0 bases, in that order; junction bases with no gene match: 5. CDR1 is SGHAT, CDR2 FQNNGV, per germline. This CDR3 is 15 amino acids long.

The CDR3 DNA follows: TGTGCCAGCAGCCAACGACTGGGTAGCGGGAGTCGGAATGAGCAGTTCTTC. It encodes CASSQRLGSGSRNEQFF. V usage is TRBV9 and J usage is TRBJ2-1, with 9 positions matching TRBD2. V lost 4 bases, J lost 7 bases, and 15 bases stayed unmatched. The germline CDR1 and CDR2 sequences are SGDLS and YYNGEE. CDR3 length: 17 amino acids.

The chain has TRBV27 and TRBJ2-2, with a weak D call TRBD1 (5 bases). CDR1 is MNHEY, CDR2 SMNVEV, per germline (reference sequence). V lost 8 bases and J lost 0, with 22 bases in between. The CDR3 extends over 18 amino acids. CDR3 nucleotides: TGTGCCAGCTCTGGAGCCCTACAGGTCCTCGCGAACACCGGGGAGCTGTTTTTT. Residues: CASSGALQVLANTGELFF.

The chain links TRBV5-4 to TRBJ1-2; D remains ambiguous. The CDR3 sequence is 14 residues long. V was clipped by 4 bases and J by 3 bases, with 13 bases between them. Germline V gene lookup returns CDR1 SGHNT and CDR2 YYREEE (reference sequence). In nucleotides, the CDR3 is TGTGCCAGCAGCAGGCTGGCCGGGGACTATGGCTACACCTTC. This translates into CASSRLAGDYGYTF.

The rearrangement uses TRBV18 and TRBJ2-3, with TRBD2 matching 8 bases. The V and J ends lost 1 base and 1 base, in that order; junction bases with no gene match: 4. CDR1 is KGHSH and CDR2 is LQKENI in the germline V gene. The CDR3 is 16 amino acids. This CDR3 reads CASSPLATSGTDTQYF. The CDR3 nucleotides read TGTGCCAGCTCACCACTCGCGACTAGCGGCACAGATACGCAGTATTTT.

V and J are TRBV5-5 and TRBJ1-5, with D hard to call. The V gene lost 4 bases and the J gene lost 2 bases, with 19 bases spanning the gap. Germline CDR1 reads SGHKS; CDR2 reads YYEKEE (reference sequence). The CDR3 is 17 amino acids. For the CDR3, the DNA is TGTGCCAGCAGCCCTTTCGCGGATGGAGTCGGCAATCAGCCCCAGCATTTT. Translation gives CASSPFADGVGNQPQHF.

Remarks on this clone: A junction boundary mismatches the germline segment, possibly from a read error. V is TRBV19 and J is TRBJ1-2; D might be TRBD1 (6 bases). CDR1 LNHDA and CDR2 SQIVND come from the germline V gene (reference sequence). The CDR3 contains 17 residues. Here the CDR3 reads CVSTTSGTGPRNYGYTF. The CDR3 DNA reads as TGTGTCAGTACCACTTCGGGCACAGGGCCCCGGAACTATGGCTACACCTTC.

The chain couples TRBV9 to TRBJ2-7; 9 nucleotides agree with TRBD2. CDR1 is SGDLS, CDR2 YYNGEE, per germline. With V trimmed by 0 bases and J by 2 bases, 9 bases remained unmatched. This CDR3 is 17 amino acids long. DNA of the CDR3: TGTGCCAGCAGCGTAGGGCTAGCGGGACGAGTCGCCTACGAGCAGTACTTC. As protein: CASSVGLAGRVAYEQYF. The full variable domain, in which reference TRBV9 and TRBJ2-7 provide the parts outside the CDR3, is DSGVTQTPKHLITATGQRVTLRCSPRSGDLSVYWYQQSLDQGLQFLIQYYNGEERAKGNILERFSAQQFPDLHSELNLSSLELGDSALYFCASSVGLAGRVAYEQYFGPGTRLTVT.

The rearrangement uses TRBV9 and TRBJ2-7, with TRBD1 matching over 7 bases. This CDR3 has 13 amino acids. V was pared by 4 bases and J by 5 bases, with 6 bases of the junction left unmatched. The germline V gene has CDR1 SGDLS and CDR2 YYNGEE. CDR3: CASSSGQRHEQYF. The CDR3 bases are TGTGCCAGCAGCTCGGGACAGAGGCACGAGCAGTACTTC.

This chain uses TRBV14 with TRBJ2-3, with a weak D call TRBD2 (5 bases). This CDR3 comprises 13 residues. Deletions cut 5 bases from V and 3 bases from J, with 9 bases between. CDR1 SGHDN and CDR2 FVKESK come from the germline V gene. In nucleotides, the CDR3 is TGTGCCAGCAGCTGGACTGATACAGATACGCAGTATTTT. Translating gives CASSWTDTDTQYF.

This clone is labeled as medium-sized. J is TRBJ2-1 and V is TRBV5-8; 10 nucleotides line up with TRBD1. Germline trimming cut 5 bases from V and 7 bases from J; bases unmatched to any gene: 6. This CDR3 is built from 14 residues. Germline-derived CDR1 and CDR2 are SGHTS and YDEGEE. The CDR3 DNA follows: TGTGCCAGCAGTTCGGGACAGGGGTGGAATGAGCAGTTCTTC. Translated: CASSSGQGWNEQFF.

The V and J genes are TRBV4-2 and TRBJ1-5, with D possibly being TRBD1 (6 bases). CDR1 LGHNA and CDR2 YNFKEQ come from the germline V gene. The CDR3 loop spans 16 amino acids. V was cut by 0 bases and J by 2 bases, with 11 bases left in between. This CDR3 reads CASSQDGEGGNQPQHF. CDR3 in DNA: TGTGCCAGCAGCCAAGATGGAGAGGGGGGCAATCAGCCCCAGCATTTT.

The CDR3 DNA reads as TGTGCCAGCAGTTACAGGGGCCTGAATTATTCACCCCTCCACTTT. Its protein product is CASSYRGLNYSPLHF. The V gene is TRBV6-5, the J gene TRBJ1-6, with a weak D call TRBD1 (5 bases). Germline V lookup: CDR1 MNHEY, CDR2 SVGAGI. This CDR3 is built from 15 residues. V lost 2 bases and J 8 bases, leaving 13 bases between the germline ends.

The rearrangement uses TRBV7-2 and TRBJ2-7; 11 bases match TRBD2. The V and J ends lost 3 bases and 7 bases, in that order; junction bases with no gene match: 8. CDR1 is SGHTA and CDR2 is FQGNSA in the germline V gene. This CDR3 has 15 amino acids. The CDR3 region has the DNA TGTGCCAGCAGCTTGGGACTAGCGGCCGCCTTAGAGCAGTACTTC. Amino acid sequence: CASSLGLAAALEQYF.

The chain employs TRBV9 and TRBJ1-3, with D possibly being TRBD1 (6 bases). V was trimmed by 4 bases and J by 0 bases, leaving 17 bases between them. The CDR3 has 17 residues. In germline, CDR1 is SGDLS, CDR2 YYNGEE. CDR3 sequence reads: CASSLTAGTHSGNTIYF. The CDR3, as DNA: TGTGCCAGCAGCTTAACGGCCGGGACACACTCTGGAAACACCATATATTTT.

This chain links TRBV5-4 with TRBJ1-1; possibly TRBD1 for D (6 bases). Trimming took off 1 base at V and 3 bases at J, with 16 bases between the two ends. CDR3 size: 16 residues. Per the germline V gene, CDR1 is SGHNT and CDR2 is YYREEE (reference sequence). This CDR3 is CASSLPFVGGDTEAFF. In nucleotides, the CDR3 is TGTGCCAGCAGCTTGCCCTTCGTAGGGGGGGACACTGAAGCTTTCTTT.

The rearrangement uses TRBV19 and TRBJ2-7; 10 bases map to TRBD2. Germline V lookup: CDR1 LNHDA, CDR2 SQIVND (reference sequence). This CDR3 has 19 amino acids. Trimming took 3 bases from V and 0 from J; bases not matched to a gene: 14. CDR3 amino acids: CASSIKMGLAYASSYEQYF. DNA of the CDR3: TGTGCCAGTAGTATCAAAATGGGACTAGCGTATGCCTCCTCCTACGAGCAGTACTTC.

The rearrangement joins TRBV6-1 to TRBJ2-3, with 10 bases lining up with TRBD2. In germline, CDR1 is MNHNS, CDR2 SASEGT. V lost 8 bases and J lost 8; bases outside the gene matches: 13. The CDR3 spans 15 residues. The CDR3 region is CASQRTSGPQATQYF. In nucleotides, the CDR3 is TGTGCCAGCCAACGGACTAGCGGCCCCCAAGCTACGCAGTATTTT.